Listed here are 21 T cell receptor beta chains from one sample, sequenced in a study of shared clonotypes between healthy human individuals (dated by TCRdb to between 2020 and 2021). CD8 naive samples consisted of CD45RO-negative cells that were positively selected for CCR7, yielding a CD45RA+CCR7+ population without TemRA cells. Libraries were prepared through the immunoSEQ multiplex PCR assay. The source is immuneACCESS, and TCRdb retained only in-frame sequences with V and J called. Part of the clones is not carried over; for the studies checked, unresolved V genes explain less than half of this, and the remainder is unexplained. In this sample the table shows about 820,000 clones, 80% to 95% of which occur a single time. 20% to 30% of the sample goes to the ten largest clones. The sample was naive CD8+ T cells sorted from blood. The label giving this sample's cell subset or site can be read as: CD45RA+CCR7+. These receptors all stem from a man aged 25-45 years in good health.

This chain uses TRBV21-1 with TRBJ1-4; the table's D call, TRBD1, has no DNA check behind it. TRBV21-1 is flagged as a pseudogene. The CDR3 contains 15 residues. CDR3 coding DNA: TGTGCCAGCAGCAACCAGACAGTAAATAATGAAAAACTGTTTTTT. Translated, it gives CASSNQTVNNEKLFF.

The CDR3, as DNA: TGTGCCTGGACCACGGGGTTGGGGGATTTGGTGAACACTGAAGCTTTCTTT. Residues: CAWTTGLGDLVNTEAFF. The chain couples TRBV30 to TRBJ1-1, with D possibly being TRBD1 (5 bases). This CDR3 contains 17 residues. V was cut by 4 bases and J by 0 bases, with 21 bases left in between. CDR1 GTSNPN and CDR2 SVGIG come from the germline V gene (reference sequence).

The V call is TRBV19, the J call TRBJ2-6; D call uncertain. Trimming pared 1 base from V and 4 bases from J, leaving 5 bases between. The CDR3 has 14 amino acids. Germline V gene sequence: CDR1 LNHDA, CDR2 SQIVND (reference sequence). DNA for the CDR3: TGTGCCAGTAGTATAGCTTACGGGGCCAACGTCCTGACTTTC. Residues: CASSIAYGANVLTF.

J is TRBJ1-4 and V is TRBV7-2; no definite D call. V lost 4 bases and J 7 bases, leaving 16 bases between the germline ends. Germline CDR1 and CDR2: SGHTA and FQGNSA. This CDR3 is 15 amino acids long. The CDR3 coding sequence is TGTGCCAGCAGCTCTATCGGGCTCCGGGGTGAAAAACTGTTTTTT. Translated: CASSSIGLRGEKLFF.

The rearrangement joins TRBV7-8 to TRBJ2-1; 8 bases are shared with TRBD2. Germline V lookup: CDR1 SGHVS, CDR2 FQNEAQ. V was clipped by 2 bases and J by 7 bases; unmatched bases: 7. CDR3 length: 15 residues. CDR3 protein: CASSLLSGGPNEQFF. DNA for the CDR3: TGTGCCAGCAGCTTATTGTCGGGAGGGCCGAATGAGCAGTTCTTC.

The chain uses TRBV10-2 and TRBJ2-5; D is undetermined. This CDR3 has 20 amino acids. Germline V gives CDR1 WSHSY, CDR2 SAAADI. V lost 0 bases, J lost 0 bases, and 23 bases lay in between. CDR3 protein: CASSESAFVTGLTDQETQYF. The CDR3 nucleotides read TGCGCCAGCAGTGAGTCGGCGTTTGTTACCGGGTTGACGGACCAAGAGACCCAGTACTTC.

The J gene is TRBJ1-1, the V gene TRBV10-3; no clear D gene. The V gene's germline CDR1 is ENHRY and CDR2 SYGVKD. Trimming removed 2 bases at V and 3 bases at J, with 4 bases between. This CDR3 has 12 amino acids. CDR3 in amino acids: CAISEADTEAFF. The CDR3 nucleotides are TGTGCCATCAGTGAGGCAGACACTGAAGCTTTCTTT.

The chain combines TRBV7-3 with TRBJ2-1; 7 positions agree with TRBD2. V lost 5 bases and J lost 4; bases outside the gene matches: 8. CDR1 is SGHTA and CDR2 is FQGTGA in the germline V gene. This CDR3 region has 15 residues. The CDR3 nucleotides are TGTGCCAGCAGCCGAACTAGCGAACCATACAATGAGCAGTTCTTC. Translating gives CASSRTSEPYNEQFF.

The V call is TRBV7-9, the J call TRBJ1-2, with D unclear. V was cut by 3 bases and J by 6 bases, with 5 bases left in between. The CDR3 loop spans 11 amino acids. The V gene's germline CDR1 is SEHNR and CDR2 FQNEAQ (reference sequence). CDR3 protein: CASSFGDGYTF. CDR3 in DNA: TGTGCCAGCAGCTTCGGGGATGGCTACACCTTC.

The rearrangement links TRBV29-1 to TRBJ2-2, with a tentative D call TRBD1 (6 bases). The CDR3 covers 13 residues. Looked up from germline, CDR1 is SQVTM and CDR2 is ANQGSEA. The V gene lost 6 bases and the J gene lost 3 bases, with 11 bases spanning the gap. The CDR3 protein is CSVLRGDTGELFF. In nucleotides, the CDR3 is TGCAGCGTCCTCAGGGGAGACACCGGGGAGCTGTTTTTT.

The chain joins TRBV11-2 to TRBJ2-1; D remains unclear. V gave up 5 bases and J gave up 6 bases, with 11 bases separating them. CDR3 length equals 13 residues. The germline gives CDR1 SGHAT, CDR2 FQNNGV. CDR3 amino acids: CASSLGPVNEQFF. CDR3 DNA sequence: TGTGCCAGCAGCCTCGGACCTGTCAATGAGCAGTTCTTC.

For this clone: At the DNA level, this CDR3 is encoded by other sequences in the same sample as well. The chain has TRBV7-9 and TRBJ2-7; 8 bases match TRBD1. CDR1 is SEHNR and CDR2 is FQNEAQ in the germline V gene (reference sequence). The CDR3 totals 14 residues. V lost 1 base, J lost 3 bases, and 2 bases stayed unmatched. CDR3 in amino acids: CASSLVGQGYEQYF. The CDR3 nucleotides are TGTGCCAGCAGCTTAGTAGGACAGGGCTACGAGCAGTACTTC.

The chain employs TRBV28 and TRBJ2-3, with TRBD1 identical over 8 bases. The CDR3 extends over 17 amino acids. Germline CDR1 reads MDHEN; CDR2 reads SYDVKM. The J segment lost 6 bases and the V segment lost 10 bases, leaving 21 bases of the junction unmatched. CDR3 region: CAINRLKDRELHDTQYF. CDR3 DNA sequence: TGTGCCATCAATAGATTAAAGGACAGGGAGTTACACGATACGCAGTATTTT.

The chain combines TRBV5-8 with TRBJ1-1; 7 nucleotides agree with TRBD1. V gave up 1 base and J gave up 5 bases; unmatched junction bases: 5. The CDR3 totals 14 residues. The germline V gene encodes CDR1 SGHTS and CDR2 YDEGEE. CDR3 DNA sequence: TGTGCCAGCAGCTTGAAGGGGGCATGGACTGAAGCTTTCTTT. This translates into CASSLKGAWTEAFF.

The chain uses TRBV7-7 and TRBJ2-7; 7 positions match TRBD1. This CDR3 contains 17 residues. The junction had 16 bases not matched to a gene; V was cut back by 5 bases and J by 3 bases. In germline, CDR1 is SSHAT, CDR2 FNYEAQ (reference sequence). CDR3 DNA sequence: TGTGCCAGCAGCCCCGGGCAGGGGGAAAGGCTCTTCTACGAGCAGTACTTC. Protein product: CASSPGQGERLFYEQYF.

The V gene is TRBV28, the J gene TRBJ2-3, with D tentatively TRBD1 (7 bases). The germline gives CDR1 MDHEN, CDR2 SYDVKM. The CDR3 loop spans 16 amino acids. The V and J ends lost 3 bases and 2 bases respectively, with 15 bases between them. The CDR3 coding sequence is TGTGCCAGCAGTTTTACGACAGGGCGGGACACAGATACGCAGTATTTT. As protein: CASSFTTGRDTDTQYF.

The gene calls are TRBV29-1 and TRBJ1-2; D unresolved. Germline values: CDR1 SQVTM, CDR2 ANQGSEA. The CDR3 has 12 amino acids. Deletions cut 3 bases from V and 8 bases from J, with 13 bases between. For the CDR3, the DNA is TGCAGCGTTGAGGCTCAAGGGTGGGGCTACACCTTC. This gives the protein CSVEAQGWGYTF.

J is TRBJ2-1 and V is TRBV9; 10 bases are shared with TRBD2. The CDR3 is 17 amino acids. Germline CDR1 SGDLS, CDR2 YYNGEE. Germline trimming cut 3 bases from V and 3 bases from J; bases unmatched to any gene: 9. CDR3 protein: CASSASGGLAVYNEQFF. CDR3 DNA sequence: TGTGCCAGCAGCGCATCCGGAGGACTAGCGGTCTACAATGAGCAGTTCTTC.

The gene calls are TRBV4-1 and TRBJ1-4; TRBD1 matches 8 bases. Germline assignment: CDR1 MGHRA and CDR2 YSYEKL. This CDR3 is 14 amino acids long. J was trimmed by 8 bases and V by 3 bases; bases with no gene match: 5. The CDR3 protein is CASSQRQGWEKLFF. The DNA for the CDR3 is TGCGCCAGCAGCCAGCGACAGGGGTGGGAAAAACTGTTTTTT.

This clone was seen a few times. The chain uses TRBV20-1 and TRBJ1-2, with D possibly being TRBD1 (5 bases). Per the germline V gene, CDR1 is DFQATT and CDR2 is SNEGSKA (reference sequence). V dropped 6 bases and J dropped 4 bases, with 9 bases sitting between them. This CDR3 comprises 11 residues. In nucleotides, the CDR3 is TGCAGTGCACAGGACATCTATGGCTACACCTTC. Amino acids: CSAQDIYGYTF.

Note on this clone: A single base separates this from a much larger clone, so it may be a read error. Other nucleotide sequences in the sample specify the same CDR3. V and J are TRBV6-5 and TRBJ1-1; no reliable D call. The germline CDR1 and CDR2 sequences are MNHEY and SVGAGI. V was shortened by 0 bases and J by 1 base, with 3 bases between the two germline ends. The length of the CDR3 is 13 residues. The CDR3 DNA is TGTGCCAGCAGTTACTCCCAGAACACTGAAGCTTTCTTT. Encoded protein: CASSYSQNTEAFF.